This T cell receptor (beta chain) appears in the sequencing data of a study of regulatory T cells in long-lasting Graves disease. Overall study results and limits: Clonotypes that were public and shared totalled about 2,500 in persistent patients versus roughly 1,000 in new patients.

CDR3-region Arm-PCR and iRepertoire HTBI primers produced the TCR beta libraries. TCRdb re-called the multiplex PCR reads through MiXCR, storing one row per CDR3 protein. The sample shows fewer than 650,000 distinct CDR3 sequences, 15% to 20% of them seen only once. As to time point: newly diagnosed GD, antithyroid drugs for less than 3 months. Isolated PBMC RNA provided the starting material for the TCR library. Between the trimmed V and J ends, which lost 6 bases and 6 bases, there was a span of 14 bases. The CDR3 sequence is 13 residues long. CDR1 is MDHEN, CDR2 SYDVKM, per germline. Comment on this clonotype: What it binds is unknown.

These data were also filed under a second study, of T cells in Graves' hyperthyroidism and ophthalmopathy.

The receptor's source is a woman aged 25 to 39 with Graves disease. Material: peripheral blood mononuclear cells (PBMCs), obtained at new diagnosis, from a patient treated with antithyroid drugs. The chain links TRBV28 to TRBJ1-1; D not certain. The CDR3 coding sequence is TGTGCCAGCAGATTGGGTGGTGCCGCTGAAGCTTTCTTT. It yields the protein CASRLGGAAEAFF.